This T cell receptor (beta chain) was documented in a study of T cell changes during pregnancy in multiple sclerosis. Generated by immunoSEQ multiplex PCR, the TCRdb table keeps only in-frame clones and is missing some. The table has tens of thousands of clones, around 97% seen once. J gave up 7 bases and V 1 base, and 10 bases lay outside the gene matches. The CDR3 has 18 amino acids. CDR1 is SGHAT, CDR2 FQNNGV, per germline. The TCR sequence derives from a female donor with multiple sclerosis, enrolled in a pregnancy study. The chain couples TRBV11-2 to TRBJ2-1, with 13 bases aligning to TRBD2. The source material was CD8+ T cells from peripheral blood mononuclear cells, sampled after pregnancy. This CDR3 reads CASSLASRTSGSRNEQFF. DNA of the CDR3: TGTGCCAGCAGCTTAGCGTCCCGGACTAGCGGGAGTAGGAATGAGCAGTTCTTC.